This TCR beta chain was captured by sequencing in a study of T-cell reconstitution after alpha-beta-depleted transplantation in children. Findings of the study overall: Surviving recipient cells, namely T cells and thymic progenitors, were the source of high day-60 TCRbeta diversity in some patients.

During its preparation, the TCRbeta library received unique molecular identifiers. MiXCR, run by TCRdb on the PCR reads, gives a single entry per CDR3 protein. The table records a few hundred thousand distinct CDR3 sequences, around 25% of them present only once. Points on this clonotype: Antigen: not known.

Germline assignment: CDR1 SQVTM and CDR2 ANQGSEA. The ends were cut back, 3 bases at V and 1 base at J, with 7 bases in the middle. The CDR3 runs 13 residues. The chain is built from TRBV29-1 and TRBJ1-3; D gene ambiguous. The sequence was obtained from a girl aged 2-10 years with Fanconi anemia, due to receive a stem cell transplant. The source material was PBMCs, sampled before TCRalphabeta/CD19-depleted stem cell transplant. CDR3 sequence (DNA): TGCAGCGTTGATGAACTTTCTGGAAACACCATATATTTT. Translated: CSVDELSGNTIYF.